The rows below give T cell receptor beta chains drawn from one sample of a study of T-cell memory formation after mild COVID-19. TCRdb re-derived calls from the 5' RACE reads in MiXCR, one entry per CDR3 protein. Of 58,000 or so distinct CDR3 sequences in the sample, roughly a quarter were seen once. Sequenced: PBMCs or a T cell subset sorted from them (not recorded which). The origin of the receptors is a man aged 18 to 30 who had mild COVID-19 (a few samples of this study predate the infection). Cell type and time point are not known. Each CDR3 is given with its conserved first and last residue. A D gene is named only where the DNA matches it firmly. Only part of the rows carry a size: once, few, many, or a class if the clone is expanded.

CDR3: CSARELTSGKETQYF; DNA: TGCAGTGCTAGAGAACTGACTAGCGGAAAAGAGACCCAGTACTTC; size: few; D: TRBD2; length: 15; V: TRBV20-1; J: TRBJ2-5
CDR3: CASSATSDLRDTQYF; DNA: TGTGCCAGCAGCGCGACTAGCGACCTCCGGGATACGCAGTATTTT; size: -; D: TRBD2; length: 15; V: TRBV7-9; J: TRBJ2-3
CDR3: CASSPDWGGGTGELFF; DNA: TGTGCCAGCAGCCCTGACTGGGGGGGAGGAACCGGGGAGCTGTTTTTT; size: few; D: TRBD2; length: 16; V: TRBV6-5; J: TRBJ2-2
CDR3: CASSRGPGPFSADTQYF; DNA: TGTGCCAGCAGCCGGGGCCCAGGACCCTTCTCCGCAGATACGCAGTATTTT; size: few; D: -; length: 17; V: TRBV11-2; J: TRBJ2-3
CDR3: CASSLDSGLGTEAFF; DNA: TGTGCCAGCAGCTTAGATTCAGGGCTGGGCACTGAAGCTTTCTTT; size: -; D: -; length: 15; V: TRBV7-2; J: TRBJ1-1
CDR3: CASSPTRTLTDTQYF; DNA: TGTGCCAGCAGCCCAACCCGGACCCTCACAGATACGCAGTATTTT; size: -; D: -; length: 15; V: TRBV7-9; J: TRBJ2-3
CDR3: CASSLFDAPDTQYF; DNA: TGTGCCAGCAGTTTATTTGATGCCCCTGATACGCAGTATTTT; size: few; D: -; length: 14; V: TRBV28; J: TRBJ2-3
CDR3: CASSLDVSETQYF; DNA: TGTGCCAGCAGCTTAGACGTGAGTGAGACCCAGTACTTC; size: -; D: -; length: 13; V: TRBV7-9; J: TRBJ2-5
CDR3: CASGGTSGESTDTQYF; DNA: TGTGCCAGCGGTGGGACTAGCGGGGAAAGCACAGATACGCAGTATTTT; size: -; D: TRBD2; length: 16; V: TRBV5-6; J: TRBJ2-3
CDR3: CASSLDVGDNNEQFF; DNA: TGTGCCAGCAGCTTAGACGTAGGGGATAACAATGAGCAGTTCTTC; size: -; D: -; length: 15; V: TRBV7-6; J: TRBJ2-1
CDR3: CASSPQLVGDTQYF; DNA: TGTGCCAGCAGCCCGCAACTCGTTGGAGATACGCAGTATTTT; size: few; D: -; length: 14; V: TRBV3-1; J: TRBJ2-3
CDR3: CASSLGGDNTEAFF; DNA: TGTGCCAGCAGCTTAGGGGGGGATAACACTGAAGCTTTCTTT; size: -; D: -; length: 14; V: TRBV7-8; J: TRBJ1-1
CDR3: CASSTGTGITGELFF; DNA: TGTGCCAGCAGCACCGGGACAGGGATCACCGGGGAGCTGTTTTTT; size: few; D: TRBD1; length: 15; V: TRBV7-9; J: TRBJ2-2
CDR3: CSARDFGPSQETQYF; DNA: TGCAGTGCTAGAGATTTCGGGCCCAGCCAAGAGACCCAGTACTTC; size: -; D: -; length: 15; V: TRBV20-1; J: TRBJ2-5
CDR3: CASSLAGLALEQFF; DNA: TGTGCCAGCAGCTTAGCAGGACTAGCGCTTGAGCAGTTCTTC; size: -; D: TRBD2; length: 14; V: TRBV7-9; J: TRBJ2-1
CDR3: CASSSDRGFGGYTF; DNA: TGTGCCAGCAGCTCGGACAGGGGGTTTGGTGGCTACACCTTC; size: -; D: TRBD1; length: 14; V: TRBV7-6; J: TRBJ1-2
CDR3: CATSRDRGDNSPLHF; DNA: TGTGCCACCAGCAGAGACAGGGGGGACAATTCACCCCTCCACTTT; size: -; D: TRBD1; length: 15; V: TRBV15; J: TRBJ1-6
CDR3: CASFQRGTQYF; DNA: TGTGCCAGCTTTCAGAGGGGGACCCAGTACTTC; size: few; D: -; length: 11; V: TRBV7-2; J: TRBJ2-5
CDR3: CASSFWQPSSGANVLTF; DNA: TGTGCCAGCAGTTTCTGGCAGCCCAGCTCTGGGGCCAACGTCCTGACTTTC; size: few; D: -; length: 17; V: TRBV27; J: TRBJ2-6
CDR3: CASIPRWPGHLQDGYTF; DNA: TGTGCCAGCATCCCACGTTGGCCGGGTCATCTCCAGGATGGCTACACCTTC; size: -; D: -; length: 17; V: TRBV6-5; J: TRBJ1-2
CDR3: CASSRKENNEQFF; DNA: TGTGCCAGCAGTCGGAAAGAAAACAATGAGCAGTTCTTC; size: few; D: -; length: 13; V: TRBV6-2/TRBV6-3; J: TRBJ2-1
CDR3: CASSSQVSGGWMGYTF; DNA: TGTGCCAGCAGCTCCCAAGTCTCGGGGGGCTGGATGGGCTACACCTTC; size: -; D: -; length: 16; V: TRBV7-6; J: TRBJ1-2
CDR3: CASSSWTSANTEAFF; DNA: TGTGCCAGCAGCTCATGGACATCGGCGAACACTGAAGCTTTCTTT; size: few; D: -; length: 15; V: TRBV7-8; J: TRBJ1-1
CDR3: CASSHSSGQPYNEQFF; DNA: TGCGCCAGCAGCCACTCCAGCGGACAGCCTTACAATGAGCAGTTCTTC; size: -; D: -; length: 16; V: TRBV4-3; J: TRBJ2-1
CDR3: CAWRIVLAGEQFF; DNA: TGTGCCTGGAGGATAGTGCTAGCGGGGGAGCAGTTCTTC; size: -; D: TRBD2; length: 13; V: TRBV30; J: TRBJ2-1
CDR3: CASSFGQGHGELFF; DNA: TGTGCCAGCAGCTTTGGACAGGGACACGGGGAGCTGTTTTTT; size: few; D: TRBD1; length: 14; V: TRBV7-9; J: TRBJ2-2
CDR3: CASSWPLHDGELFF; DNA: TGCGCCAGCAGCTGGCCCCTTCATGACGGGGAGCTGTTTTTT; size: few; D: -; length: 14; V: TRBV5-1; J: TRBJ2-2
CDR3: CASSPRPPRKEISGANVLTF; DNA: TGTGCCAGCAGCCCAAGACCCCCAAGGAAGGAAATCTCTGGGGCCAACGTCCTGACTTTC; size: -; D: -; length: 20; V: TRBV7-9; J: TRBJ2-6
CDR3: CASSYSLDSAYEQYF; DNA: TGTGCCAGCAGTTACTCCCTGGACAGCGCCTACGAGCAGTACTTC; size: many; D: -; length: 15; V: TRBV6-5; J: TRBJ2-7